The 16 T cell receptor beta chains in this list originate from one sample, sequenced in a study of T cell repertoires in cytomegalovirus infection. No antigens are known for them. Using its own MiXCR run on the reads, TCRdb lists one record per CDR3 protein. The table records about half a million distinct CDR3 sequences, about 42% of them present only once. The material was cultured PBMCs, obtained from culture after CMV antigen stimulation. Receptors originate from a human donor in good health (CMV status not recorded). Some clones in this sample may be carry-over from other donors' samples.

This clonotype was observed a few times. The rearrangement links TRBV6-2 or TRBV6-3 to TRBJ2-5; 9 bases map to TRBD1. The CDR3 extends over 15 amino acids. V lost 8 bases to trimming and J lost 5 bases; unmatched junction nucleotides: 12. CDR1 MNHEY and CDR2 SVGEGT come from the germline V gene. CDR3 in DNA: TGTGCCAGCCAAACCCGACAGGGGGGCGCGGAGACCCAGTACTTC. This encodes CASQTRQGGAETQYF.

The CDR3 here is CASSRTADWETQYF. As DNA, the CDR3 is TGTGCCAGCAGCCGGACTGCGGATTGGGAGACCCAGTACTTC. V gene TRBV7-2 combines with J gene TRBJ2-5; possible D gene TRBD2, 5 bases. The CDR3 sequence is 14 residues long. The germline V gene encodes CDR1 SGHTA and CDR2 FQGNSA. V lost 5 bases and J 5 bases, leaving 15 bases between the germline ends.

The chain is built from TRBV5-5 and TRBJ2-7; D is possibly TRBD2 (7 bases). CDR1 and CDR2 (germline): SGHKS, YYEKEE (reference sequence). The CDR3 extends over 16 amino acids. The V end was cut by 0 bases, the J end by 3 bases, with 16 bases between. The CDR3, as DNA: TGTGCCAGCAGCTTGGCCGCGGGGGCATACCTCTACGAGCAGTACTTC. Protein: CASSLAAGAYLYEQYF. The full variable domain, rest sourced from reference TRBV5-5 and TRBJ2-7, is DAGVTQSPTHLIKTRGQQVTLRCSPISGHKSVSWYQQVLGQGPQFIFQYYEKEERGRGNFPDRFSARQFPNYSSELNVNALLLGDSALYLCASSLAAGAYLYEQYFGPGTRLTVT.

The gene calls are TRBV6-5 and TRBJ1-2; possibly TRBD1 for D (5 bases). The CDR3 contains 15 residues. V shed 6 bases and J shed 6 bases, with 20 bases lying between them. Germline loops: CDR1 MNHEY, CDR2 SVGAGI. CDR3 bases: TGTGCCAGCAGAGTCCCGGGGCGGAATAGAAATGGCTACACCTTC. It encodes CASRVPGRNRNGYTF.

This chain joins TRBV11-2 and TRBJ1-1; D gene uncertain. Germline-derived CDR1 and CDR2 are SGHAT and FQNNGV. CDR3 length equals 14 residues. V was clipped by 4 bases and J by 6 bases, with 15 bases between them. Written as DNA, the CDR3 is TGTGCCAGCAGCTCCGTCCCGGACGTCGCTGAAGCTTTCTTT. The encoded protein is CASSSVPDVAEAFF. Variable domain in full (rest from reference TRBV11-2 and TRBJ1-1): EAGVAQSPRYKIIEKRQSVAFWCNPISGHATLYWYQQILGQGPKLLIQFQNNGVVDDSQLPKDRFSAERLKGVDSTLKIQPAKLEDSAVYLCASSSVPDVAEAFFGQGTRLTVV.

The chain uses TRBV7-9 and TRBJ2-7, with TRBD1 matching over 7 bases. The ends lost 5 bases at V and 4 bases at J; junction bases unmatched: 5. The CDR3 has 13 amino acids. Germline values: CDR1 SEHNR, CDR2 FQNEAQ (reference sequence). CDR3 protein: CASSRWDRYEQYF. In DNA, the CDR3 is TGTGCCAGCAGCCGCTGGGACAGATACGAGCAGTACTTC.

The chain employs TRBV7-2 and TRBJ2-3, with 9 bases that match TRBD2. V lost 4 bases to trimming and J lost 6 bases; unmatched junction nucleotides: 11. The CDR3 has 16 residues. CDR1 is SGHTA, CDR2 FQGNSA, per germline. As DNA, the CDR3 is TGTGCCAGCAGCTCGGTGGGGGCGGGAGGGGGGGATACGCAGTATTTT. Its translation is CASSSVGAGGGDTQYF.

This clonotype has only a few counts. This chain links TRBV4-3 with TRBJ2-1; 10 bases fit TRBD2. The CDR3 totals 16 residues. Germline V gene data show CDR1 as LGHNA and CDR2 as YSLEER. V shed 6 bases, J shed 3 bases, and the junction held 8 bases outside the gene matches. For the CDR3, the DNA is TGCGCCAGCAGTCTAACCGGGACTAGCGTCTACAATGAGCAGTTCTTC. Its translation: CASSLTGTSVYNEQFF.

This clonotype was seen at least ten times. The V and J genes are TRBV7-2 and TRBJ2-3; D gene ambiguous. V was clipped by 0 bases and J by 2 bases, with 6 bases between them. Germline V gene data show CDR1 as SGHTA and CDR2 as FQGNSA. CDR3 length: 14 amino acids. CDR3 sequence (DNA): TGTGCCAGCAGCTTAGCGGGGAACACAGATACGCAGTATTTT. The encoded protein is CASSLAGNTDTQYF.

A few counts support this clonotype. The chain's CDR3 is CASSEGDDRGLYGYTF. The CDR3 DNA reads TGTGCCAGCAGTGAAGGGGATGACAGGGGCCTCTATGGCTACACCTTC. V gene TRBV6-5 combines with J gene TRBJ1-2; the match to TRBD1 covers 8 bases. With 5 bases clipped from V and 4 bases from J, the junction kept 12 bases outside the gene matches. The CDR3 covers 16 residues. The germline gives CDR1 MNHEY, CDR2 SVGAGI.

V and J are TRBV5-5 and TRBJ2-1; D unresolved. Trimming stripped 4 bases from V and 13 bases from J, with 15 bases between. Looked up from germline, CDR1 is SGHKS and CDR2 is YYEKEE (reference sequence). This CDR3 contains 12 residues. CDR3 sequence (DNA): TGTGCCAGCAGCCCCGCCGTGTGGGGTCAGTTCTTC. As protein: CASSPAVWGQFF.

The sample holds a few counts of this clonotype. This chain links TRBV28 with TRBJ1-6, with 7 positions matching TRBD1. CDR3 length: 16 residues. Germline V gene lookup returns CDR1 MDHEN and CDR2 SYDVKM. The V segment lost 7 bases and the J segment 0 bases; nucleotides outside the gene matches: 6. CDR3 sequence: CASTLGGNSYNSPLHF. The DNA for the CDR3 is TGTGCCAGCACCCTAGGGGGCAACTCCTATAATTCACCCCTCCACTTT.

This clonotype appeared a few times. The CDR3 nucleotides are TGTGCCAGCAGCTTAGCCAGGTCCTATGGCTACACCTTC. Translation gives CASSLARSYGYTF. The chain recombines TRBV7-2 with TRBJ1-2; no firm D call. This CDR3 has 13 amino acids. The V gene's germline CDR1 is SGHTA and CDR2 FQGNSA. V gave up 0 bases and J gave up 4 bases, with 6 bases separating them.

This clonotype was seen a few times. The gene calls are TRBV7-6 and TRBJ2-3; D is uncertain. Germline V gene sequence: CDR1 SGHVS, CDR2 FNYEAQ. The CDR3 length is 13 residues. V lost 3 bases and J lost 3, with 7 bases in between. The CDR3 DNA is TGTGCCAGCAGCTTCCGCAAGACAGATACGCAGTATTTT. Residues: CASSFRKTDTQYF.

The chain employs TRBV7-2 and TRBJ2-2; D not certain. This CDR3 is 14 amino acids long. Germline-derived CDR1 and CDR2 are SGHTA and FQGNSA. V shed 3 bases and J shed 0 bases, with 5 bases lying between them. In DNA form, the CDR3 reads TGTGCCAGCAGCTTCCACCCGAACACCGGGGAGCTGTTTTTT. This translates into CASSFHPNTGELFF.

This rearrangement joins TRBV20-1 to TRBJ2-3, with 7 bases identical to TRBD2. Germline V gene lookup returns CDR1 DFQATT and CDR2 SNEGSKA (reference sequence). V lost 4 bases, J lost 4 bases, and 8 bases stayed unmatched. CDR3 length: 14 residues. CDR3 nucleotide sequence: TGCAGTGCTACCCGAGGTGCGGGAGCAGATACGCAGTATTTT. As protein: CSATRGAGADTQYF.